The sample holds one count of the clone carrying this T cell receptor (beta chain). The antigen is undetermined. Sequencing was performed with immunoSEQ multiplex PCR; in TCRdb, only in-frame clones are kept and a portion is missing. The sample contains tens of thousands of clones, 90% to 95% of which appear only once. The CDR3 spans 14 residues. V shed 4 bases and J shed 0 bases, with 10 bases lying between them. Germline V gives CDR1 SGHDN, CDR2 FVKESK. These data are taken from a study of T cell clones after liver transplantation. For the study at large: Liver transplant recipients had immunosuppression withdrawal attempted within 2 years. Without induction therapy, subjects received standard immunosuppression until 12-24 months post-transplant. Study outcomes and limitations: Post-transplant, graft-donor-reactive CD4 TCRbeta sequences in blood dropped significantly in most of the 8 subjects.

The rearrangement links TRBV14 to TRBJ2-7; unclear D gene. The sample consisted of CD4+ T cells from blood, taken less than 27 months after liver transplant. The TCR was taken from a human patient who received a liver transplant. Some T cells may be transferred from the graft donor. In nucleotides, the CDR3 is TGTGCCAGCAGCCGAATAGGAGCCTCCTACGAGCAGTACTTC. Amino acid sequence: CASSRIGASYEQYF.